These T cell receptor beta chains were read from a single sample in a study of early T cells in non-severe SARS-CoV-2 infection. TCRdb independently ran MiXCR on the 5' RACE reads; one entry per CDR3 protein. The top ten hold roughly a tenth of the sample, which has under 65,000 distinct CDR3 sequences, 10% to 15% seen once. The material sequenced was whole blood. These receptors were collected from an adult who was a healthcare worker with PCR-confirmed SARS-CoV-2 infection or an uninfected control (not recorded which). The CDR3 runs from the conserved cysteine through the conserved F or W. A D gene is named only where the DNA matches it firmly. Clone size is shown for a subset of rows, as once, few, many or a class of expanded clone.

>.|few|TRBJ2-6|TRBV7-9
CASSSDISGANVLTF
TGTGCCAGCAGCTCCGACATCTCTGGGGCCAACGTCCTGACTTTC
>.|.|TRBJ1-2|TRBV7-2
CASSLDRQTNYGYTF
TGTGCCAGCAGCTTAGATCGGCAAACTAACTATGGCTACACCTTC
>.|few|TRBJ1-3|TRBV2
CASSGTEGNTIYF
TGTGCCAGCAGCGGGACCGAAGGAAACACCATATATTTT
>TRBD1|few|TRBJ1-2|TRBV6-5
CASTLTGGDYGYTF
TGTGCCAGCACCCTGACAGGGGGTGACTATGGCTACACCTTC
>.|many|TRBJ1-5|TRBV7-2
CASTSYSNQPQHF
TGTGCCAGCACATCGTATAGCAATCAGCCCCAGCATTTT
>.|many|TRBJ2-1|TRBV12-3/TRBV12-4
CASSAWDASSYNEQFF
TGTGCCAGCAGTGCCTGGGACGCGAGCTCCTACAATGAGCAGTTCTTC
>.|many|TRBJ2-2|TRBV24-1
CATSDFRLANTGELFF
TGTGCCACCAGTGATTTTAGACTAGCGAACACCGGGGAGCTGTTTTTT
>.|many|TRBJ1-3|TRBV5-1
CASSLQSPVSLGGNTIYF
TGCGCCAGCAGCTTGCAAAGCCCCGTAAGTCTAGGAGGAAACACCATATATTTT
>TRBD1|many|TRBJ1-3|TRBV6-5
CASSKEGGGGGNTIYF
TGTGCCAGCAGCAAAGAGGGAGGGGGCGGTGGAAACACCATATATTTT
>.|.|TRBJ1-1|TRBV2
CASKYGLATEAFF
TGTGCCAGCAAGTATGGCCTAGCTACTGAAGCTTTCTTT
>.|.|TRBJ2-7|TRBV6-1
CASRVLGVTQYF
TGTGCCAGCAGGGTACTAGGCGTCACGCAGTACTTC
>.|.|TRBJ1-1|TRBV5-5
CASSLTPEPNTEAFF
TGTGCCAGCAGCCTCACCCCGGAACCGAACACTGAAGCTTTCTTT
>.|many|TRBJ1-2|TRBV29-1
CSVENSNYGYTF
TGCAGCGTTGAGAACAGTAACTATGGCTACACCTTC
>.|many|TRBJ2-7|TRBV6-1
CASSEFYEQYF
TGTGCCAGCAGTGAATTTTACGAGCAGTACTTC
>TRBD2|many|TRBJ2-7|TRBV6-6
CASSSGTSGREEQYF
TGTGCCAGCAGTAGTGGGACTAGCGGACGAGAAGAGCAGTACTTC
>TRBD1|.|TRBJ1-2|TRBV4-1
CASSRSGGIYGYTF
TGCGCCAGCAGCAGATCAGGGGGGATCTATGGCTACACCTTC